One TCR beta chain is described in this entry. Antigen specificity is unknown. The source of the sample is a study of T cell repertoires in cytomegalovirus infection. Study in general: Selected CMV epitopes included recently identified HLA-C-restricted ones as well as well-studied HLA-B-restricted ones. The public TCR beta signatures pointed to both CMV infection and matching HLA type.

Trimming stripped 5 bases from V and 6 bases from J, with 17 bases between. The CDR3 extends over 15 amino acids. Germline values: CDR1 SGHTA, CDR2 FQGNSA. MiXCR, applied by TCRdb to the reads, yields one record per CDR3 protein. The repertoire holds about 160,000 distinct CDR3 sequences, with roughly 22% as singletons. Sequenced here: CD8+ T cells from cultured PBMCs, sampled from culture after CMV antigen stimulation. This sequence joins TRBV7-2 and TRBJ2-1; D not certain. This sequence originates from a human donor in good health (CMV status not recorded). Some clones in this sample may be carry-over from other donors' samples. CDR3 nucleotides: TGTGCCAGCAGCCCCGAGGCAGGACGGTTCAATGAGCAGTTCTTC. The encoded protein is CASSPEAGRFNEQFF.